Listed here are 3 T cell receptor beta chains from one sample, sequenced in a study of cytomegalovirus exposure and HLA in healthy donors. This PCR relied on a set of 60 Vbeta primers and 13 Jbeta primers. Clones were sequenced by immunoSEQ multiplex PCR, and TCRdb holds only the in-frame ones, with some missing. The repertoire has around 99,000 clones, around 77% of them found once; the top ten carry around 3.2%. Sample: PBMCs. The receptors derive from a man in his forties in good health and CMV-seronegative.

The chain is built from TRBV19 and TRBJ1-1, with D possibly TRBD1 on 5 matching bases. V gave up 5 bases and J gave up 0 bases, with 10 bases separating them. This CDR3 has 14 residues. Germline V gene lookup returns CDR1 LNHDA and CDR2 SQIVND (reference sequence). The CDR3 DNA sequence: TGTGCCAGTAGTGGGGGACTCCTGAACACTGAAGCTTTCTTT. It codes for CASSGGLLNTEAFF.

In this sample, this clone turned up a few times. The chain employs TRBV7-3 and TRBJ2-2; D perhaps matches TRBD1 (5 bases). CDR1 SGHTA and CDR2 FQGTGA come from the germline V gene. Trimming pared 1 base from V and 6 bases from J, leaving 6 bases between. This CDR3 contains 13 residues. In nucleotides, the CDR3 is TGTGCCAGCAGCTTAAGGGGCCCCGGGGAGCTGTTTTTT. It yields the protein CASSLRGPGELFF.

This chain uses TRBV4-1 with TRBJ1-1, with 7 bases matching TRBD1. From germline, CDR1 is MGHRA and CDR2 YSYEKL. V shed 1 base, J shed 3 bases, and the junction held 5 bases outside the gene matches. The CDR3 covers 15 residues. The CDR3 nucleotides are TGCGCCAGCAGCCAAGGACCCAGGGGGGACACTGAAGCTTTCTTT. Translation gives CASSQGPRGDTEAFF.